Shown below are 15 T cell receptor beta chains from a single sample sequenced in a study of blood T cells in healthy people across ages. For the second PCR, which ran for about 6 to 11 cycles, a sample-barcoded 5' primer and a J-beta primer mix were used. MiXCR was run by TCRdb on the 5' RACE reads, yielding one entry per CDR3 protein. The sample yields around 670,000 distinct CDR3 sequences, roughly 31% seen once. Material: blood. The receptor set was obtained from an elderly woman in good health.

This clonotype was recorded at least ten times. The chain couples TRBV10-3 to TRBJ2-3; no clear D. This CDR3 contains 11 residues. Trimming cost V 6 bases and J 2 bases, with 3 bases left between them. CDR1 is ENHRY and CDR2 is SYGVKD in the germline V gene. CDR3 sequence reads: CAIRDTDTQYF. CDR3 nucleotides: TGTGCCATCAGGGACACAGATACGCAGTATTTT.

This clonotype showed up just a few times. The CDR3 DNA follows: TGTGCCAGCAGCCCGCGATATATACTAGCGAGCCAAGAGACCCAGTACTTC. It yields the protein CASSPRYILASQETQYF. The gene calls are TRBV13 and TRBJ2-5; 7 positions agree with TRBD2. The CDR3 extends over 17 amino acids. From germline, CDR1 is PRHDT and CDR2 FYEKMQ (reference sequence). The V segment lost 5 bases and the J segment 1 base; nucleotides outside the gene matches: 13. Full variable domain (remainder filled in from reference TRBV13 and TRBJ2-5): AAGVIQSPRHLIKEKRETATLKCYPIPRHDTVYWYQQGPGQDPQFLISFYEKMQSDKGSIPDRFSAQQFSDYHSELNMSSLELGDSALYFCASSPRYILASQETQYFGPGTRLLVL.

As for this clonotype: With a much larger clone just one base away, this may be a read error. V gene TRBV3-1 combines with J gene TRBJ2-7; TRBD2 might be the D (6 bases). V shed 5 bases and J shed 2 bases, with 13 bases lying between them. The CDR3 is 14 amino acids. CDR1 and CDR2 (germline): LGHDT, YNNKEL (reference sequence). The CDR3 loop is CASSRDSTTYEQYF. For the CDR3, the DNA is TGTGCCAGCAGCAGGGACTCGACGACCTACGAGCAGTACTTC.

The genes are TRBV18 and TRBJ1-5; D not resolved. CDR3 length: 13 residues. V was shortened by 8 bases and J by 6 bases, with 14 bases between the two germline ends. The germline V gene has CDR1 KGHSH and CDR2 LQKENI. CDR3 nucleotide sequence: TGTGCCAGCCATGGGCCCACCGGTCAGCCCCAGCATTTT. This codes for CASHGPTGQPQHF.

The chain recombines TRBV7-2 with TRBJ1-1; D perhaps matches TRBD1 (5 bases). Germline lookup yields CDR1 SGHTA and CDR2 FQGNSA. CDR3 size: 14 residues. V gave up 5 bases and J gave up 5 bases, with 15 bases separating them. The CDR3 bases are TGTGCCAGCAGCGCGTCGGCAGGGCGAACTGAAGCTTTCTTT. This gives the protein CASSASAGRTEAFF.

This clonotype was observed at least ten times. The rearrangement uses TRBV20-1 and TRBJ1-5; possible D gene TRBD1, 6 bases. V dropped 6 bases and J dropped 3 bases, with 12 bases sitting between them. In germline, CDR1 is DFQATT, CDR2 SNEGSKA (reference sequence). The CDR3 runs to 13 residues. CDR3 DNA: TGCAGTGCCTACAGGGAGTTCAATCAGCCCCAGCATTTT. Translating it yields CSAYREFNQPQHF.

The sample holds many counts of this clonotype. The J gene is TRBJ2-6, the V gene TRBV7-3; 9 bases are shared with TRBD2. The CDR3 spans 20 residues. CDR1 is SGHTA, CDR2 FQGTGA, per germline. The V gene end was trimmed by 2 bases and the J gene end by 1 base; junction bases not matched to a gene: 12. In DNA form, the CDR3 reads TGTGCCAGCAGCTTACGTTCTGGCGGGGGGGTTAAATCTGGGGCCAACGTCCTGACTTTC. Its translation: CASSLRSGGGVKSGANVLTF. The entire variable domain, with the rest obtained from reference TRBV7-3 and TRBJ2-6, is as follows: GAGVSQTPSNKVTEKGKYVELRCDPISGHTALYWYRQSLGQGPEFLIYFQGTGAADDSGLPNDRFFAVRPEGSVSTLKIQRTERGDSAVYLCASSLRSGGGVKSGANVLTFGAGSRLTVL.

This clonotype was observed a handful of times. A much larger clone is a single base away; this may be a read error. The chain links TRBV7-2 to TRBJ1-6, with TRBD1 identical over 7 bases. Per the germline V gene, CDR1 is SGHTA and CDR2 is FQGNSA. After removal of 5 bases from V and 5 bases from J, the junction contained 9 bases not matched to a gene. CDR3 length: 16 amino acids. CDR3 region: CASSLSGTADNSPLHF. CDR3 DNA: TGTGCCAGCAGCCTCAGCGGGACAGCCGATAATTCACCCCTCCACTTT.

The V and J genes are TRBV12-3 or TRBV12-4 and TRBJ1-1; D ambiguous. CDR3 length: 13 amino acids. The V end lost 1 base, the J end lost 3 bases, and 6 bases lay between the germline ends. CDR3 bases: TGTGCCAGCAGTTTAGAGTCCGACACTGAAGCTTTCTTT. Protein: CASSLESDTEAFF.

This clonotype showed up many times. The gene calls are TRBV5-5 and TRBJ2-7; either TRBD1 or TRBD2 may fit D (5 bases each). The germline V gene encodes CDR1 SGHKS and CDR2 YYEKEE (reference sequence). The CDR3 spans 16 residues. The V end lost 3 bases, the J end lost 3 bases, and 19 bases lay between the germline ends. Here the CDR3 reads CASSYPGPVEVYEQYF. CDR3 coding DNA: TGTGCCAGCAGCTACCCGGGGCCAGTAGAGGTCTACGAGCAGTACTTC.

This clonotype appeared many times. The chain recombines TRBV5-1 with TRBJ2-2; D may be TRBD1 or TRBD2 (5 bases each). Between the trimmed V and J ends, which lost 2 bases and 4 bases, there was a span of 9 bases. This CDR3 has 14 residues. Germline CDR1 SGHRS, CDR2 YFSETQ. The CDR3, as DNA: TGCGCCAGCAGCTTAACGGGGACCACCGGGGAGCTGTTTTTT. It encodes CASSLTGTTGELFF.

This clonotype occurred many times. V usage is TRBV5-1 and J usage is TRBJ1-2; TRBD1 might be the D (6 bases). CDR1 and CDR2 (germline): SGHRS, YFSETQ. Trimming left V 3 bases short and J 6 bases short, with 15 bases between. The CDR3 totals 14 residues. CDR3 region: CASSSLRGEHGYTF. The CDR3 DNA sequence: TGCGCCAGCAGCTCCTTGAGGGGGGAGCATGGCTACACCTTC.

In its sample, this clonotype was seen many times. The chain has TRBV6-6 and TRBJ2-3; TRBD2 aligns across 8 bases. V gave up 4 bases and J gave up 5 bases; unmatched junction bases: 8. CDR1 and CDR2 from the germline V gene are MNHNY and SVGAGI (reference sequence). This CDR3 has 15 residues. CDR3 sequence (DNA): TGTGCCAGCAGTTCCTTTGGACTAGCTGTAGATACGCAGTATTTT. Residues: CASSSFGLAVDTQYF.

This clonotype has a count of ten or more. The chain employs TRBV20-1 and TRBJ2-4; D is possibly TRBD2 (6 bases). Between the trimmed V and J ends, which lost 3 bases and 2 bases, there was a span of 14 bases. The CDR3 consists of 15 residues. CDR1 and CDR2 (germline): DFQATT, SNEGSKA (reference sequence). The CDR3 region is CSARGGFGPKNIQYF. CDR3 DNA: TGCAGTGCTAGGGGGGGTTTTGGGCCCAAAAACATTCAGTACTTC.

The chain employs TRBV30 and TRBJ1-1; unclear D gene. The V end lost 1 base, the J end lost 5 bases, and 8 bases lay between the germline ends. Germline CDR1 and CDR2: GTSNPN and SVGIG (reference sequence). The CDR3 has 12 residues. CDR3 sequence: CAWSARATEAFF. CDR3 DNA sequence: TGTGCCTGGAGTGCCCGGGCAACTGAAGCTTTCTTT.